The 10 T cell receptor beta chains listed next were all sequenced from one sample in a study of early T cells in non-severe SARS-CoV-2 infection. TCRdb used MiXCR to reprocess the 5' RACE reads, holding one entry per CDR3 protein. The table includes 40,000 to 55,000 distinct CDR3 sequences, approximately 9.4% detected once. Input material: whole blood. These receptors were taken from an adult who was a healthcare worker with PCR-confirmed SARS-CoV-2 infection or an uninfected control (not recorded which).

Many counts were recorded for this clonotype. This chain connects TRBV7-2 to TRBJ1-1, with a tentative D call TRBD1 (5 bases). Germline loops: CDR1 SGHTA, CDR2 FQGNSA. The CDR3 totals 14 residues. Trimming cost V 5 bases and J 4 bases, with 14 bases left between them. The CDR3 here is CASSPGGASTEAFF. The CDR3 bases are TGTGCCAGCAGCCCAGGAGGGGCTAGCACTGAAGCTTTCTTT.

There are many counts of this clonotype. The chain couples TRBV3-1 to TRBJ2-2, with D unresolved. CDR1 and CDR2 (germline): LGHDT, YNNKEL (reference sequence). V was cut by 1 base and J by 4 bases, with 10 bases left in between. CDR3 length: 15 amino acids. This CDR3 is CASSQGQAVTGELFF. The CDR3 DNA follows: TGTGCCAGCAGCCAAGGTCAGGCTGTCACCGGGGAGCTGTTTTTT.

In regard to this clonotype: This may arise from a read error, as a much more abundant clone is one base away. This sequence joins TRBV11-1 and TRBJ2-7; the D gene is possibly TRBD1 (5 bases). Germline CDR1 SGHAT, CDR2 FQDESV (reference sequence). This CDR3 is 15 amino acids long. In DNA, the CDR3 is TGTGCCAGAAGCTTAGCCTCGGACACGATCTACGAGCAGTACTTC. Protein product: CARSLASDTIYEQYF. The entire variable domain, with the rest obtained from reference TRBV11-1 and TRBJ2-7, is as follows: EAEVAQSPRYKITEKSQAVAFWCDPISGHATLYWYRQILGQGPELLVQFQDESVVDDSQLPKDRFSAERLKGVDSTLKIQPAELGDSAMYLCARSLASDTIYEQYFGPGTRLTVT.

This clonotype was seen a handful of times. V is TRBV7-8 and J is TRBJ1-1, with D maybe TRBD1 (5 bases). Germline V gene lookup returns CDR1 SGHVS and CDR2 FQNEAQ. The CDR3 contains 13 residues. Trimming pared 11 bases from V and 2 bases from J, leaving 15 bases between. CDR3 in amino acids: CAVARGVNTEAFF. As DNA, the CDR3 is TGTGCCGTAGCGCGAGGGGTTAACACTGAAGCTTTCTTT.

This clonotype was counted between two and nine times. The chain links TRBV12-3 or TRBV12-4 to TRBJ2-1; D gene ambiguous. Trimming shortened V by 5 bases and J by 14 bases, and 19 bases separated the two germline ends. The CDR3 consists of 13 residues. The CDR3 coding sequence is TGTGCCAGCAGTCCCCCCGGTGGGCCTCACGAGTTCTTC. This encodes CASSPPGGPHEFF.

This clonotype has only a few counts. The chain recombines TRBV20-1 with TRBJ2-1, with TRBD2 identical over 11 bases. Germline values: CDR1 DFQATT, CDR2 SNEGSKA (reference sequence). V was pared by 3 bases and J by 5 bases, with 3 bases of the junction left unmatched. This CDR3 region has 14 residues. CDR3 in amino acids: CSASGTSGNNEQFF. Here the CDR3 DNA reads TGCAGTGCTAGTGGGACTAGCGGAAACAATGAGCAGTTCTTC.

This clonotype was observed a few times. The genes are TRBV24-1 and TRBJ2-5, with 8 bases matching TRBD1. CDR1 and CDR2 from the germline V gene are KGHDR and SFDVKD. J was trimmed by 5 bases and V by 10 bases; bases with no gene match: 17. The CDR3 spans 16 residues. CDR3 protein: CATGLLGQGRRETQYF. The CDR3, as DNA: TGTGCCACAGGCTTGCTTGGACAGGGAAGGAGGGAGACCCAGTACTTC.

This clonotype was counted many times. For the CDR3, the DNA is TGTGCCAGCAGCTTAGGACAGCACACTGAAGCTTTCTTT. Its protein is CASSLGQHTEAFF. The chain has TRBV7-9 and TRBJ1-1; D possibly corresponds to TRBD1 (5 bases). Trimming stripped 1 base from V and 3 bases from J, with 6 bases between. The CDR3 contains 13 residues. The germline CDR1 and CDR2 sequences are SEHNR and FQNEAQ (reference sequence).

This clonotype was counted ten times or more. The chain combines TRBV6-2 or TRBV6-3 with TRBJ1-1; no reliable D call. V was pared by 4 bases and J by 5 bases, with 5 bases between. The germline gives CDR1 MNHEY, CDR2 SVGEGT. There are 11 residues in the CDR3. The CDR3 protein is CASSLGTEAFF. The CDR3 DNA follows: TGTGCCAGCAGTTTGGGTACTGAAGCTTTCTTT.

This clonotype was picked up many times. J is TRBJ1-4 and V is TRBV6-1, with a tentative D call TRBD1 (6 bases). Per the germline V gene, CDR1 is MNHNS and CDR2 is SASEGT. V was clipped by 10 bases and J by 3 bases, with 24 bases between them. The CDR3 extends over 17 amino acids. The CDR3 is CATILGAGEGSNEKLFF. The CDR3 DNA reads as TGTGCCACCATTCTTGGGGCAGGGGAAGGATCTAATGAAAAACTGTTTTTT.